This T cell receptor (beta chain) was sequenced in a study of immune evolution from preneoplasia to lung adenocarcinoma. After pathologic assessment, macro-dissection selected premalignant or tumor cells for extraction. In germline, CDR1 is SGHVS, CDR2 FQNEAQ. The CDR3 is made up of 16 amino acids. Trimming removed 1 base at V and 0 bases at J, with 10 bases between. Profiled with immunoSEQ multiplex PCR; TCRdb holds only in-frame clones, not every one. The sample holds around 9,100 clones, 81% seen once. Sequenced input: FFPE lung adenocarcinoma in situ tissue. The V and J genes are TRBV7-8 and TRBJ1-5; D not certain. This clonotype was obtained from a person between 70 and 80 years old with lung adenocarcinoma. The CDR3 nucleotides read TGTGCCAGCAGCTTAGTTCGCAGTACTAGCAATCAGCCCCAGCATTTT. Encoded protein: CASSLVRSTSNQPQHF.